Listed below are T cell receptor beta chains from one sample, sequenced in a study of T cell changes during pregnancy in multiple sclerosis. Sequencing used immunoSEQ multiplex PCR; TCRdb keeps in-frame clones, though not all of them. The table has about 68,000 clones, about 91% seen once. The starting material was peripheral blood, obtained in the second trimester of pregnancy. Every receptor here comes from a female donor in good health, enrolled as a control in a pregnancy study. CDR3s include the opening cysteine and the closing phenylalanine or tryptophan. The D gene is left open where the match is weak. The size entry is marked missing in some rows and otherwise reads once, few, many or a size class.

d_call,clone_size,j_call,v_call,cdr3_length,cdr3_aa,cdr3_nt
.,.,TRBJ2-7,TRBV7-2,14,CASSLDGGNYEQYF,TGTGCCAGCAGCTTAGACGGCGGGAACTACGAGCAGTACTTC
TRBD1,.,TRBJ2-4,TRBV6-1,14,CASSVGDSKNIQYF,TGTGCCAGCAGTGTGGGGGACAGCAAAAACATTCAGTACTTC
.,.,TRBJ2-3,TRBV2,14,CASSVASGTDTQYF,TGTGCCAGCAGTGTTGCTAGCGGCACAGATACGCAGTATTTT
TRBD1,once,TRBJ1-5,TRBV6-1,14,CASSGGQGDQPQHF,TGTGCCAGCAGTGGGGGACAGGGGGATCAGCCCCAGCATTTT
.,.,TRBJ1-2,TRBV14,11,CASSQGLSYTF,TGTGCCAGCAGCCAAGGTTTAAGCTACACCTTC
.,.,TRBJ2-7,TRBV11-1,14,CASSFRENVHEQYF,TGTGCCAGCAGCTTCAGGGAAAATGTCCACGAGCAGTACTTC
TRBD1,few,TRBJ2-6,TRBV6-1,15,CASGTGGFGANVLTF,TGTGCCAGCGGGACAGGGGGCTTTGGGGCCAACGTCCTGACTTTC
TRBD2,.,TRBJ2-2,TRBV5-1,15,CASSLLPSGSGELFF,TGCGCCAGCAGCTTATTACCTAGCGGTAGCGGGGAGCTGTTTTTT
TRBD1,.,TRBJ1-3,TRBV11-2,18,CASSFSVGQGLEGNTIYF,TGTGCCAGCAGCTTTTCCGTCGGACAGGGACTTGAGGGAAACACCATATATTTT
.,.,TRBJ1-1,TRBV27,13,CASSLAGSTEAFF,TGTGCCAGCAGTTTAGCGGGTTCCACTGAAGCTTTCTTT
TRBD1,.,TRBJ2-1,TRBV4-3,16,CASSQDRGQSYNEQFF,TGCGCCAGCAGCCAGGATAGGGGGCAGTCTTACAATGAGCAGTTCTTC
TRBD1,few,TRBJ1-1,TRBV9,15,CASSPRQGVNTEAFF,TGTGCCAGCTCCCCTAGGCAGGGGGTGAACACTGAAGCTTTCTTT
.,.,TRBJ2-7,TRBV2,12,CASSFQAYEQYF,TGTGCCAGCAGTTTCCAGGCCTACGAGCAGTACTTC
TRBD2,.,TRBJ2-1,TRBV7-2,16,CASSLALAGANNEQFF,TGTGCCAGCAGCTTGGCTCTAGCGGGAGCCAACAATGAGCAGTTCTTC
.,.,TRBJ1-4,TRBV28,15,CASTRLAATNEKLFF,TGTGCCAGCACCCGTCTCGCAGCAACTAATGAAAAACTGTTTTTT
TRBD1,.,TRBJ2-3,TRBV29-1,13,CSAGQGSTDTQYF,TGCAGCGCTGGACAGGGGAGCACAGATACGCAGTATTTT
.,.,TRBJ2-7,TRBV30,12,CAWSRGQNEQYF,TGTGCCTGGAGTAGAGGGCAGAACGAGCAGTACTTC
.,.,TRBJ2-5,TRBV2,13,CASSGGGTQTQYF,TGTGCCAGCAGTGGGGGCGGGACCCAGACCCAGTACTTC
TRBD1,.,TRBJ2-7,TRBV9,16,CASSVRTGQGAHEQYF,TGTGCCAGCAGCGTGAGAACGGGACAGGGGGCCCACGAGCAGTACTTC
TRBD1,.,TRBJ1-2,TRBV4-3,15,CASSQYDRDVAGYTF,TGCGCCAGCAGCCAATACGACAGGGATGTGGCTGGCTACACCTTC
.,.,TRBJ2-3,TRBV4-2,15,CASSQLDYGTDTQYF,TGTGCCAGCAGCCAACTCGACTATGGCACAGATACGCAGTATTTT
TRBD2,.,TRBJ2-5,TRBV4-2,17,CASSQDREAGVRETQYF,TGTGCCAGCAGCCAAGATAGGGAAGCGGGAGTCCGAGAGACCCAGTACTTC
TRBD2,.,TRBJ2-7,TRBV4-1,15,CASSPIAGGPYEQYF,TGCGCCAGCAGCCCAATAGCGGGAGGCCCCTACGAGCAGTACTTC
.,.,TRBJ1-1,TRBV6-6,14,CASSAAGQLDEAFF,TGTGCCAGCAGTGCCGCGGGGCAGCTCGATGAAGCTTTCTTT
.,.,TRBJ1-5,TRBV10-1,12,CASSARGQPQHF,TGCGCCAGCAGCGCCAGGGGTCAGCCCCAGCATTTT
TRBD2,.,TRBJ2-3,TRBV10-2,13,CASSEGGGDTQYF,TGCGCCAGCAGTGAGGGGGGGGGAGATACGCAGTATTTT
.,.,TRBJ2-1,TRBV6-5,15,CASSSVEGSYNEQFF,TGTGCCAGCAGTTCCGTAGAGGGTTCCTACAATGAGCAGTTCTTC
.,once,TRBJ1-4,TRBV7-9,14,CASSFAGFNEKLFF,TGTGCCAGCAGCTTCGCAGGGTTCAATGAAAAACTGTTTTTT
.,.,TRBJ1-5,TRBV29-1,14,CSVGDISPNQPQHF,TGCAGCGTTGGGGACATCTCACCTAATCAGCCCCAGCATTTT
.,.,TRBJ1-5,TRBV28,15,CASNSGGGDNQPQHF,TGTGCCAGCAACTCTGGGGGGGGCGACAATCAGCCCCAGCATTTT
.,.,TRBJ2-1,TRBV7-3,15,CASSHSTRGKREQFF,TGTGCCAGCAGCCACAGTACCCGGGGGAAGCGAGAGCAGTTCTTC